These 6 T cell receptor beta chains were all obtained from the same sample, sequenced in a study of shared clonotypes between healthy human individuals (TCRdb year 2020). Receptor libraries were prepared by the immunoSEQ multiplex PCR assay. As stored in TCRdb, this immuneACCESS dataset retains in-frame rearrangements with V and J assigned. A fraction of the clones does not appear; measured against another copy, unresolved V genes explain less than half of the discrepancy, and the remainder lacks a known reason. The sample table lists roughly 2.6 million clones, approximately 90% of them with a count of one. The leading ten clones occupy roughly 0.15% of the sample. Sequenced input: naive CD4+ T cells sorted from blood. The cell subset or site label corresponds to: CD45RA+ positively selected. The source of these receptors is a man aged 18 to 29 in good health.

This chain connects TRBV6-1 to TRBJ2-7; 8 bases align to TRBD1. The CDR3 consists of 15 residues. V shed 4 bases, J shed 0 bases, and the junction held 5 bases outside the gene matches. Germline V lookup: CDR1 MNHNS, CDR2 SASEGT. CDR3 sequence: CASSVGQESSYEQYF. The DNA for the CDR3 is TGTGCCAGCAGTGTGGGACAGGAGAGCTCCTACGAGCAGTACTTC.

The chain employs TRBV5-4 and TRBJ2-1; perhaps TRBD2 as D (7 bases). There are 16 residues in the CDR3. CDR1 and CDR2 (germline): SGHNT, YYREEE (reference sequence). With 0 bases removed from V and 2 bases from J, the gap between germline ends came to 12 bases. Here the CDR3 DNA reads TGTGCCAGCAGCTTGGGGGCGGGGGCCCCCTACAATGAGCAGTTCTTC. Translating gives CASSLGAGAPYNEQFF.

The rearrangement joins TRBV30 to TRBJ2-7; 7 positions agree with TRBD1. Germline V gene data show CDR1 as GTSNPN and CDR2 as SVGIG (reference sequence). This CDR3 comprises 13 residues. The J segment lost 9 bases and the V segment lost 0 bases, leaving 8 bases of the junction unmatched. The CDR3: CAWSVRDSSAQYF. DNA of the CDR3: TGTGCCTGGAGTGTACGGGACAGCTCAGCGCAGTACTTC.

This chain connects TRBV5-1 to TRBJ2-3, with 9 bases that match TRBD1. Looked up from germline, CDR1 is SGHRS and CDR2 is YFSETQ. V was clipped by 4 bases and J by 1 base; unmatched bases: 4. The CDR3 has 15 residues. The CDR3, as DNA: TGCGCCAGCAGCAAGGGACAGGGAGGCACAGATACGCAGTATTTT. It is translated as CASSKGQGGTDTQYF.

The V gene is TRBV16, the J gene TRBJ1-6; D possibly corresponds to TRBD1 (6 bases). CDR1 is KGHSY, CDR2 FQNENV, per germline. This CDR3 comprises 14 residues. Between the trimmed V and J ends, which lost 6 bases and 9 bases, there was a span of 15 bases. CDR3 region: CASSPPRGASPLHF. For the CDR3, the DNA is TGTGCCAGCAGTCCCCCCAGGGGCGCTTCACCCCTCCACTTT.

The J gene is TRBJ1-5, the V gene TRBV7-3, with D possibly TRBD1 on 6 matching bases. This CDR3 has 18 amino acids. The V end lost 4 bases, the J end lost 3 bases, and 22 bases lay between the germline ends. Germline CDR1 SGHTA, CDR2 FQGTGA. The CDR3: CASSSHLPRQVNNQPQHF. In nucleotides, the CDR3 is TGTGCCAGCAGCTCACACCTCCCACGACAGGTGAACAATCAGCCCCAGCATTTT.